The 22 T cell receptor beta chains presented below share a single source sample, sequenced in a study of cytomegalovirus exposure and HLA in healthy donors. Clones were sequenced by immunoSEQ multiplex PCR, and TCRdb holds only the in-frame ones, with some missing. The sample has 220,000 or so clones, roughly 83% seen once. The sequencing input was PBMCs. These receptors all come from a woman between 18 and 29 years old in good health and CMV-seronegative.

The chain employs TRBV27 and TRBJ1-1; D gene uncertain. The CDR3 spans 14 residues. Germline CDR1 MNHEY, CDR2 SMNVEV (reference sequence). V gave up 6 bases and J gave up 4 bases, with 15 bases separating them. CDR3 DNA: TGTGCCAGCAGGCGCAGTGGTCTGAGCACTGAAGCTTTCTTT. Encoded protein: CASRRSGLSTEAFF.

The gene calls are TRBV7-8 and TRBJ2-7, with a tentative D call TRBD2 (5 bases). The V gene lost 5 bases and the J gene lost 2 bases, with 22 bases spanning the gap. CDR3 length equals 17 residues. Germline CDR1 and CDR2: SGHVS and FQNEAQ. CDR3 in DNA: TGTGCCAGCAGCAAAGGCTTAGGGCGGGCAGTTACCTACGAGCAGTACTTC. Amino acid sequence: CASSKGLGRAVTYEQYF.

Here the CDR3 reads CASSPNPAGIQETQYF. The DNA for the CDR3 is TGTGCCAGCAGCCCCAACCCGGCGGGAATACAAGAGACCCAGTACTTC. The genes are TRBV9 and TRBJ2-5, with D possibly TRBD2 on 6 matching bases. V dropped 4 bases and J dropped 2 bases, with 18 bases sitting between them. The CDR3 runs 16 residues. Germline CDR1 reads SGDLS; CDR2 reads YYNGEE.

The chain has TRBV6-5 and TRBJ1-2; TRBD1 agrees at 11 bases. The CDR3 sequence is 16 residues long. Germline-derived CDR1 and CDR2 are MNHEY and SVGAGI. The ends lost 3 bases at V and 7 bases at J; junction bases unmatched: 10. CDR3 region: CASSYGEGTGGSGYTF. CDR3 nucleotides: TGTGCCAGCAGTTATGGGGAAGGGACAGGGGGTTCTGGCTACACCTTC.

The chain uses TRBV9 and TRBJ2-1; 13 bases map to TRBD2. V was pared by 3 bases and J by 3 bases, with 3 bases of the junction left unmatched. This CDR3 has 16 residues. Germline-derived CDR1 and CDR2 are SGDLS and YYNGEE. CDR3 in DNA: TGTGCCAGCAGCGGGGGGACTAGCGGGATCTACAATGAGCAGTTCTTC. Translated, it gives CASSGGTSGIYNEQFF.

The V call is TRBV27, the J call TRBJ2-7, with TRBD1 matching 10 bases. CDR1 and CDR2 from the germline V gene are MNHEY and SMNVEV (reference sequence). The CDR3 has 14 residues. V shed 3 bases and J 6 bases; nucleotides not matched to a gene: 5. This CDR3 reads CASSFGTGEFEQYF. CDR3 DNA: TGTGCCAGCAGTTTCGGGACAGGGGAATTCGAGCAGTACTTC.

The chain couples TRBV7-2 to TRBJ1-2; D might be TRBD1 (6 bases). V was pared by 4 bases and J by 8 bases, with 23 bases between. The CDR3 extends over 16 amino acids. In germline, CDR1 is SGHTA, CDR2 FQGNSA. The CDR3 spells CASSSNLGTKGFGYTF. The CDR3 bases are TGTGCCAGCAGCTCAAACCTGGGGACAAAGGGGTTCGGCTACACCTTC. The full variable domain, rest sourced from reference TRBV7-2 and TRBJ1-2, is GAGVSQSPSNKVTEKGKDVELRCDPISGHTALYWYRQSLGQGLEFLIYFQGNSAPDKSGLPSDRFSAERTGGSVSTLTIQRTQQEDSAVYLCASSSNLGTKGFGYTFGSGTRLTVV.

Written as DNA, the CDR3 is TGTGCCATCAGTGAAAAGGGGAGTAGCAATCAGCCCCAGCATTTT. Translation gives CAISEKGSSNQPQHF. The chain carries TRBV10-3 and TRBJ1-5; maybe TRBD1 (5 bases). Germline lookup yields CDR1 ENHRY and CDR2 SYGVKD. V shed 3 bases and J shed 0 bases, with 9 bases lying between them. CDR3 length equals 15 residues.

This clone was seen more than once but under ten times. The chain has TRBV18 and TRBJ2-7; no clear D gene. Per germline, CDR1 KGHSH and CDR2 LQKENI. The CDR3 is made up of 13 amino acids. Trimming left V 0 bases short and J 0 bases short, with 3 bases between. The CDR3 is CASSPPTSYEQYF. CDR3 DNA sequence: TGTGCCAGCTCACCACCGACCTCCTACGAGCAGTACTTC.

The chain uses TRBV29-1 and TRBJ2-7; weak D call: TRBD2 (5 bases). Trimming left V 7 bases short and J 2 bases short, with 12 bases between. The CDR3 has 12 amino acids. Germline-derived CDR1 and CDR2 are SQVTM and ANQGSEA. In DNA, the CDR3 is TGCAGCGCTTCCCGGGAAACCTACGAGCAGTACTTC. Protein product: CSASRETYEQYF.

This clone was detected only a few times. The genes are TRBV29-1 and TRBJ1-1; perhaps TRBD1 as D (5 bases). The germline CDR1 and CDR2 sequences are SQVTM and ANQGSEA. The CDR3 has 12 amino acids. Trimming pared 3 bases from V and 6 bases from J, leaving 11 bases between. CDR3 DNA sequence: TGCAGCGTTGAGTCCGGGGACCCTGAAGCTTTCTTT. This translates into CSVESGDPEAFF.

A remark on this clone: Distinct nucleotide sequences in the sample also encode this CDR3. This chain connects TRBV5-1 to TRBJ1-1; TRBD1 matches at 10 bases. CDR3 length: 15 amino acids. Germline CDR1 is SGHRS and CDR2 is YFSETQ. With 3 bases clipped from V and 2 bases from J, the junction kept 4 bases outside the gene matches. The DNA of the CDR3 is TGCGCCAGCAGCTCTCTGACAGGGGGCAACACTGAAGCTTTCTTT. Its translation: CASSSLTGGNTEAFF.

Regarding this clone: The identical CDR3 is also encoded by other nucleotide sequences in the sample. The chain employs TRBV5-1 and TRBJ2-3; D is unclear. The ends were cut back, 4 bases at V and 3 bases at J, with 3 bases in the middle. CDR3 length: 11 residues. CDR1 SGHRS and CDR2 YFSETQ come from the germline V gene. CDR3 amino acids: CASSSTDTQYF. The CDR3 DNA is TGCGCCAGCAGCAGTACAGATACGCAGTATTTT.

The V gene is TRBV20-1, the J gene TRBJ2-3; D is uncertain. The germline V and J ends were trimmed by 3 bases and 2 bases, with 3 bases remaining between them. The CDR3 is 11 amino acids. Germline assignment: CDR1 DFQATT and CDR2 SNEGSKA (reference sequence). CDR3 residues: CSARTTDTQYF. The CDR3 nucleotides are TGCAGTGCTAGGACCACAGATACGCAGTATTTT.

This clone has a single count. The chain has TRBV15 and TRBJ1-5; 11 bases match TRBD1. Unmatched junction bases numbered 8, after V lost 3 bases and J lost 7 bases. Germline V gives CDR1 LNHNV, CDR2 YYDKDF (reference sequence). This CDR3 has 16 amino acids. Here the CDR3 reads CATSSRTGGAQQPQHF. The CDR3 nucleotides read TGTGCCACCAGCAGCAGGACAGGGGGCGCCCAGCAGCCCCAGCATTTT.

This rearrangement joins TRBV7-8 to TRBJ2-5; D might be TRBD2 (5 bases). Germline CDR1 SGHVS, CDR2 FQNEAQ. The CDR3 covers 13 residues. Trimming removed 10 bases from V and 5 bases from J, with 17 bases in between. The CDR3 protein is CATSSRRGETQYF. In nucleotides, the CDR3 is TGTGCCACATCGTCGCGGCGAGGGGAGACCCAGTACTTC.

The chain joins TRBV27 to TRBJ1-5; D ambiguous. CDR1 MNHEY and CDR2 SMNVEV come from the germline V gene (reference sequence). V gave up 8 bases and J gave up 4 bases, with 21 bases separating them. This CDR3 has 16 amino acids. The CDR3 DNA sequence: TGTGCCAGCTCCGAATCCGGACGGGTTTTAAATCAGCCCCAGCATTTT. This sequence encodes CASSESGRVLNQPQHF.

The J gene is TRBJ2-7, the V gene TRBV10-3; D gene uncertain. Per the germline V gene, CDR1 is ENHRY and CDR2 is SYGVKD. V was cut by 8 bases and J by 1 base, with 0 bases left in between. This CDR3 comprises 9 residues. In nucleotides, the CDR3 is TGTGCCATCTCCTACGAGCAGTACTTC. Its translation is CAISYEQYF.

The rearrangement uses TRBV5-1 and TRBJ2-1; 13 bases fit TRBD2. The CDR3 is 17 residues long. The ends lost 4 bases at V and 1 base at J; junction bases unmatched: 5. Germline V gives CDR1 SGHRS, CDR2 YFSETQ. CDR3 nucleotide sequence: TGCGCCAGCAGCCTCGGACTAGCGGGGGTTTCCTACAATGAGCAGTTCTTC. Encoded protein: CASSLGLAGVSYNEQFF.

The chain is built from TRBV9 and TRBJ2-5; TRBD2 matches 7 bases. The CDR3 runs 16 residues. Per germline, CDR1 SGDLS and CDR2 YYNGEE. V shed 1 base and J 1 base; nucleotides not matched to a gene: 7. The CDR3 region has the DNA TGTGCCAGCAGCGTAAGCCCCACGGGAGGCCAAGAGACCCAGTACTTC. This encodes CASSVSPTGGQETQYF.

The chain recombines TRBV5-1 with TRBJ2-7, with 10 bases that match TRBD2. V lost 7 bases and J lost 2; bases outside the gene matches: 6. The V gene's germline CDR1 is SGHRS and CDR2 YFSETQ. The CDR3 runs 14 residues. The CDR3 sequence is CASHPGLATYEQYF. The CDR3 DNA reads TGCGCCAGCCATCCGGGACTAGCGACCTACGAGCAGTACTTC.

The rearrangement uses TRBV5-1 and TRBJ2-5, with a tentative D call TRBD1 (6 bases). The CDR3 length is 14 residues. The germline V gene has CDR1 SGHRS and CDR2 YFSETQ. Trimming cost V 3 bases and J 4 bases, with 13 bases left between them. CDR3 bases: TGCGCCAGCAGCTCCCCGACAGGAGGAGAGACCCAGTACTTC. It encodes CASSSPTGGETQYF.